These 32 T cell receptor beta chains were sequenced from one sample in a study of shared clonotypes between healthy human individuals. Some clones are missing from TCRdb's copy, which holds only in-frame ones; the method was immunoSEQ multiplex PCR. The sample lists more than 2 million clones, roughly 95% occurring once. The sequencing input was naive CD4+ T cells sorted from blood. The subset is: CD45RA+ positively selected. These TCRs come from a man aged 18 to 30 in good health.

Concerning this clone: This CDR3 is also generated by other DNA sequences in the sample. The rearrangement uses TRBV6-1 and TRBJ2-3; tentative D call: TRBD1 (5 bases). CDR3 length: 14 residues. With 2 bases removed from V and 2 bases from J, the gap between germline ends came to 8 bases. Germline values: CDR1 MNHNS, CDR2 SASEGT. CDR3 nucleotides: TGTGCCAGCAGTGAACAGGGATCCACAGATACGCAGTATTTT. It codes for CASSEQGSTDTQYF.

Notes on this clone: Other DNA sequences in this specimen translate into the identical CDR3. The chain employs TRBV18 and TRBJ2-5; D is uncertain. V dropped 3 bases and J dropped 2 bases, with 7 bases sitting between them. This CDR3 contains 13 residues. Germline assignment: CDR1 KGHSH and CDR2 LQKENI. CDR3 protein: CASSPGRQETQYF. The CDR3 DNA is TGTGCCAGCTCACCTGGACGGCAAGAGACCCAGTACTTC.

The V gene is TRBV7-9, the J gene TRBJ2-1; 8 bases map to TRBD2. Germline V gene lookup returns CDR1 SEHNR and CDR2 FQNEAQ (reference sequence). Losses at the gene ends were 5 bases for V and 3 bases for J; bases not matched to a gene: 9. The CDR3 extends over 16 amino acids. CDR3 bases: TGTGCCAGCAGCGTACTAGCCGGGACTAGCTACAATGAGCAGTTCTTC. Protein: CASSVLAGTSYNEQFF.

The gene calls are TRBV27 and TRBJ1-6; TRBD1 matches 9 bases. From germline, CDR1 is MNHEY and CDR2 SMNVEV (reference sequence). The CDR3 has 14 residues. With 8 bases clipped from V and 6 bases from J, the junction kept 5 bases outside the gene matches. The CDR3 loop reads CASGYRGPNSPLHF. CDR3 nucleotide sequence: TGTGCCAGCGGCTACAGGGGGCCTAATTCACCCCTCCACTTT.

This sequence joins TRBV5-4 and TRBJ2-2, with D uncertain. Trimming stripped 0 bases from V and 3 bases from J, with 9 bases between. Per germline, CDR1 SGHNT and CDR2 YYREEE (reference sequence). The CDR3 has 15 residues. CDR3 DNA: TGTGCCAGCAGCTTGGACTCCGTGCACACCGGGGAGCTGTTTTTT. This sequence encodes CASSLDSVHTGELFF.

This clone has a single count. Different DNA sequences within this sample yield the same CDR3. V usage is TRBV5-1 and J usage is TRBJ2-5; D tentatively fits TRBD1 or TRBD2 (5 bases each). Trimming stripped 3 bases from V and 2 bases from J, with 8 bases between. CDR3 length: 13 amino acids. Germline-derived CDR1 and CDR2 are SGHRS and YFSETQ. CDR3 sequence: CASSWWGQETQYF. CDR3 DNA sequence: TGCGCCAGCAGCTGGTGGGGGCAAGAGACCCAGTACTTC.

J is TRBJ1-2 and V is TRBV9; unclear D gene. V gave up 3 bases and J gave up 4 bases, with 13 bases separating them. From germline, CDR1 is SGDLS and CDR2 YYNGEE. The CDR3 totals 14 residues. The DNA of the CDR3 is TGTGCCAGCAGCGCCCTCGACACGACCTATGGCTACACCTTC. Translating it yields CASSALDTTYGYTF.

V and J are TRBV5-1 and TRBJ2-1, with 9 positions matching TRBD2. The length of the CDR3 is 16 residues. The germline CDR1 and CDR2 sequences are SGHRS and YFSETQ. The V gene end was trimmed by 5 bases and the J gene end by 2 bases; junction bases not matched to a gene: 8. CDR3 sequence reads: CASSLVAGEPYNEQFF. In DNA form, the CDR3 reads TGCGCCAGCAGTCTTGTAGCGGGAGAACCCTACAATGAGCAGTTCTTC.

This chain uses TRBV5-1 with TRBJ1-3; D unclear. Trimming took off 5 bases at V and 4 bases at J, with 7 bases between the two ends. This CDR3 has 12 amino acids. CDR1 is SGHRS and CDR2 is YFSETQ in the germline V gene. The chain's CDR3 is CASRLAGNTIYF. CDR3 in DNA: TGCGCCAGCAGGCTGGCCGGAAACACCATATATTTT.

The chain is built from TRBV2 and TRBJ1-1; the D is unclear. The CDR3 runs to 14 residues. CDR1 and CDR2 from the germline V gene are SNHLY and FYNNEI. V shed 7 bases and J shed 1 base, with 13 bases lying between them. The CDR3: CASTIGWANTEAFF. The CDR3 DNA sequence: TGTGCCAGCACCATAGGGTGGGCGAACACTGAAGCTTTCTTT.

In regard to this clone: The same CDR3 also results from other DNA sequences found in this sample. The chain carries TRBV7-2 and TRBJ2-7, with TRBD1 matching 8 bases. Germline CDR1 and CDR2: SGHTA and FQGNSA. The CDR3 contains 14 residues. With V trimmed by 5 bases and J by 4 bases, 7 bases remained unmatched. CDR3 sequence reads: CASSTGTGLYEQYF. Here the CDR3 DNA reads TGTGCCAGCAGCACCGGGACAGGTCTTTACGAGCAGTACTTC.

The rearrangement links TRBV11-2 to TRBJ2-5; possibly TRBD1 for D (5 bases). Germline CDR1 SGHAT, CDR2 FQNNGV. The CDR3 extends over 13 amino acids. Trimming left V 6 bases short and J 3 bases short, with 11 bases between. Written as DNA, the CDR3 is TGTGCCAGCAGAAAGGGGCAGAAAGAGACCCAGTACTTC. Protein: CASRKGQKETQYF.

V and J are TRBV29-1 and TRBJ2-1, with D tentatively TRBD2 (5 bases). The CDR3 runs to 13 residues. V shed 3 bases and J shed 7 bases, with 13 bases lying between them. CDR1 is SQVTM, CDR2 ANQGSEA, per germline. CDR3 region: CSVEGSLENEQFF. CDR3 coding DNA: TGCAGCGTTGAGGGGAGCCTTGAAAATGAGCAGTTCTTC.

The chain uses TRBV4-1 and TRBJ2-5; D is unclear. Between the trimmed V and J ends, which lost 0 bases and 5 bases, there was a span of 7 bases. Germline V gives CDR1 MGHRA, CDR2 YSYEKL. The CDR3 is 13 amino acids. CDR3 DNA sequence: TGCGCCAGCAGCCAAGAGGGGTTGGAGACCCAGTACTTC. It translates to CASSQEGLETQYF.

The chain joins TRBV7-3 to TRBJ2-5, with 13 bases lining up with TRBD2. CDR1 is SGHTA, CDR2 FQGTGA, per germline. After removal of 5 bases from V and 11 bases from J, the junction contained 8 bases not matched to a gene. CDR3 length equals 14 residues. For the CDR3, the DNA is TGTGCCAGCAGCCCCGGGACTAGCGGGGCTACTCAGTACTTC. This gives the protein CASSPGTSGATQYF.

The chain carries TRBV5-5 and TRBJ2-1, with D uncertain. Germline CDR1 is SGHKS and CDR2 is YYEKEE (reference sequence). V was shortened by 0 bases and J by 7 bases, with 14 bases between the two germline ends. The CDR3 length is 15 residues. CDR3 bases: TGTGCCAGCAGCTTGGTCGGTAGTCTTGGGAATGAGCAGTTCTTC. Translated, it gives CASSLVGSLGNEQFF.

This chain connects TRBV2 to TRBJ2-7; maybe TRBD2 (5 bases). Trimming took off 6 bases at V and 2 bases at J, with 14 bases between the two ends. Looked up from germline, CDR1 is SNHLY and CDR2 is FYNNEI. The CDR3 runs to 14 residues. CDR3 bases: TGTGCCAGCAGGCTAGACGGAGGCGCCTACGAGCAGTACTTC. This gives the protein CASRLDGGAYEQYF.

The chain carries TRBV30 and TRBJ1-1, with unresolved D. With 0 bases removed from V and 8 bases from J, the gap between germline ends came to 10 bases. Germline V CDR1 and CDR2: GTSNPN, SVGIG (reference sequence). The CDR3 has 12 amino acids. The CDR3 coding sequence is TGTGCCTGGAGTGTTCCGGGCGGGGAAGCTTTCTTT. This encodes CAWSVPGGEAFF.

The chain uses TRBV6-5 and TRBJ1-1, with 7 bases matching TRBD1. Germline V gives CDR1 MNHEY, CDR2 SVGAGI. J was trimmed by 11 bases and V by 4 bases; bases with no gene match: 13. This CDR3 is 14 amino acids long. The chain's CDR3 is CASSLEARRGLAFF. CDR3 DNA sequence: TGTGCCAGCAGTTTGGAGGCACGGAGGGGGCTGGCTTTCTTT.

The chain employs TRBV11-2 and TRBJ2-3; TRBD2 is a possible D gene (5 bases). Germline CDR1 and CDR2: SGHAT and FQNNGV. The V gene lost 5 bases and the J gene lost 5 bases, with 26 bases spanning the gap. The CDR3 extends over 18 amino acids. The CDR3 sequence: CASSPVGRGSALGDTQYF. CDR3 sequence (DNA): TGTGCCAGCAGCCCCGTAGGGAGAGGTAGCGCCCTGGGAGATACGCAGTATTTT.

The chain is built from TRBV4-3 and TRBJ2-3, with 12 bases matching TRBD2. Unmatched junction bases numbered 0, after V lost 0 bases and J lost 5 bases. Germline V gene data show CDR1 as LGHNA and CDR2 as YSLEER. The CDR3 covers 15 residues. DNA of the CDR3: TGCGCCAGCAGCCAAGAACTAGCGGGAGGAGATACGCAGTATTTT. This codes for CASSQELAGGDTQYF.

The V gene is TRBV7-9, the J gene TRBJ2-1; 10 bases are a match to TRBD1. Trimming took 4 bases from V and 6 from J; bases not matched to a gene: 9. The germline CDR1 and CDR2 sequences are SEHNR and FQNEAQ (reference sequence). The CDR3 runs to 16 residues. CDR3 loop: CASSYAGTGARNEQFF. The CDR3 nucleotides are TGTGCCAGCAGCTACGCCGGGACAGGGGCACGCAATGAGCAGTTCTTC.

The rearrangement uses TRBV30 and TRBJ2-7; the D call may be TRBD1 or TRBD2 (5 bases each). CDR3 length: 16 residues. Germline V gene lookup returns CDR1 GTSNPN and CDR2 SVGIG (reference sequence). Trimming removed 5 bases from V and 9 bases from J, with 29 bases in between. CDR3: CAWSDPGAGPHPGQYF. CDR3 sequence (DNA): TGTGCCTGGTCCGACCCCGGGGCAGGGCCCCACCCTGGGCAGTACTTC. Looking up the rest from reference TRBV30 and TRBJ2-7 gives the full variable domain: SQTIHQWPATLVQPVGSPLSLECTVEGTSNPNLYWYRQAAGRGLQLLFYSVGIGQISSEVPQNLSASRPQDRQFILSSKKLLLSDSGFYLCAWSDPGAGPHPGQYFGPGTRLTVT.

The genes are TRBV28 and TRBJ1-4; perhaps TRBD1 as D (5 bases). The germline V and J ends were trimmed by 4 bases and 8 bases, with 8 bases remaining between them. Germline V gene lookup returns CDR1 MDHEN and CDR2 SYDVKM. This CDR3 is built from 12 residues. Here the CDR3 DNA reads TGTGCCAGCAGTTCGGGGGAAGAAAAACTGTTTTTT. This codes for CASSSGEEKLFF.

The rearrangement uses TRBV10-3 and TRBJ2-7; 12 nucleotides match TRBD1. The CDR3 covers 16 residues. The V gene end was trimmed by 0 bases and the J gene end by 7 bases; junction bases not matched to a gene: 7. Per the germline V gene, CDR1 is ENHRY and CDR2 is SYGVKD. CDR3 amino acids: CAISESRGQGAREQYF. The CDR3 nucleotides are TGTGCCATCAGTGAGTCTCGGGGACAGGGGGCGCGAGAGCAGTACTTC.

On this clone itself: The sample contains more than one DNA sequence encoding this CDR3. The rearrangement links TRBV4-1 to TRBJ2-3, with 8 bases aligning to TRBD2. Trimming took 0 bases from V and 3 from J; bases not matched to a gene: 2. The CDR3 runs to 15 residues. CDR1 MGHRA and CDR2 YSYEKL come from the germline V gene. CDR3 DNA sequence: TGCGCCAGCAGCCAAGATCCGGGGGGGACAGATACGCAGTATTTT. Translating gives CASSQDPGGTDTQYF.

The V call is TRBV18, the J call TRBJ1-3; D may be TRBD1 (5 bases). The CDR3 extends over 16 amino acids. Germline CDR1 reads KGHSH; CDR2 reads LQKENI. Deletions cut 1 base from V and 1 base from J, with 11 bases between. As DNA, the CDR3 is TGTGCCAGCTCACCACTTTCTGGGGGGTCTGGAAACACCATATATTTT. Its translation: CASSPLSGGSGNTIYF.

V and J are TRBV2 and TRBJ2-7; TRBD1 matches at 7 bases. The CDR3 loop spans 14 amino acids. V gave up 6 bases and J gave up 3 bases; unmatched junction bases: 8. CDR1 and CDR2 (germline): SNHLY, FYNNEI. DNA of the CDR3: TGTGCCAGCAGGGAAAGGACAGGTGACTACGAGCAGTACTTC. Its translation: CASRERTGDYEQYF.

This chain joins TRBV6-5 and TRBJ2-7; tentative D call: TRBD2 (5 bases). The CDR3 runs to 13 residues. Germline-derived CDR1 and CDR2 are MNHEY and SVGAGI. V lost 11 bases and J 2 bases, leaving 16 bases between the germline ends. CDR3 sequence: CASGRRSTYEQYF. The CDR3 DNA follows: TGTGCCTCGGGAAGGAGGTCAACCTACGAGCAGTACTTC.

V usage is TRBV11-2 and J usage is TRBJ1-2; D is perhaps TRBD1 (6 bases). V was clipped by 7 bases and J by 3 bases, with 12 bases between them. The CDR3 contains 13 residues. Germline lookup yields CDR1 SGHAT and CDR2 FQNNGV. CDR3 in DNA: TGTGCCAGCACCGAAGGGGGGGACTATGGCTACACCTTC. It encodes CASTEGGDYGYTF.

The chain joins TRBV14 to TRBJ2-7, with TRBD2 identical over 7 bases. This CDR3 contains 16 residues. V gave up 1 base and J gave up 1 base; unmatched junction bases: 7. Per germline, CDR1 SGHDN and CDR2 FVKESK. The CDR3 spells CASSQVFSGYSYEQYF. The CDR3 bases are TGTGCCAGCAGCCAAGTTTTTAGCGGGTATTCCTACGAGCAGTACTTC.

This clone has a single count. Here the CDR3 reads CASSPAVPGTGELFF. The CDR3 DNA reads TGTGCCAGCTCACCAGCGGTCCCGGGCACCGGGGAGCTGTTTTTT. The chain combines TRBV18 with TRBJ2-2; no definite D call. The CDR3 loop spans 15 amino acids. V lost 2 bases and J lost 4, with 11 bases in between. Looked up from germline, CDR1 is KGHSH and CDR2 is LQKENI.